Each of the 21 T cell receptor beta chains below was sequenced from the same sample in a study of T cell repertoires in cytomegalovirus infection. TCRdb ran MiXCR on the reads and lists one entry per CDR3 protein. The sample holds some 100,000 distinct CDR3 sequences; 20% to 30% are singletons and the top ten take about two fifths. The sequenced material came from CD8+ T cells from PBMCs. The receptors originated from a human donor in good health (CMV status not recorded). Some clones in this sample may be carry-over from other donors' samples.

This clonotype was detected a few times. This chain connects TRBV2 to TRBJ1-1, with D tentatively TRBD1 (5 bases). CDR1 SNHLY and CDR2 FYNNEI come from the germline V gene. V was cut by 8 bases and J by 1 base, with 11 bases left in between. The length of the CDR3 is 13 residues. The CDR3 nucleotides are TGTGCCAGCCCCCCCGGGGCGAACACTGAAGCTTTCTTT. It specifies CASPPGANTEAFF.

The V call is TRBV6-2 or TRBV6-3, the J call TRBJ2-1; D gene ambiguous. CDR1 and CDR2 (germline): MNHEY, SVGEGT. V dropped 2 bases and J dropped 10 bases, with 9 bases sitting between them. The CDR3 extends over 12 amino acids. The chain's CDR3 is CASSYPQPEQFF. The CDR3 DNA reads TGTGCCAGCAGTTACCCCCAGCCCGAGCAGTTCTTC.

The V call is TRBV11-3, the J call TRBJ2-5, with 9 bases aligning to TRBD1. With 1 base clipped from V and 1 base from J, the junction kept 1 base outside the gene matches. Looked up from germline, CDR1 is SGHNT and CDR2 is YENEEA. The CDR3 totals 15 residues. CDR3 nucleotide sequence: TGTGCCAGCAGCTTAGGGGACAGGGCCCAAGAGACCCAGTACTTC. Residues: CASSLGDRAQETQYF. Looking up the rest from reference TRBV11-3 and TRBJ2-5 gives the full variable domain: EAGVVQSPRYKIIEKKQPVAFWCNPISGHNTLYWYLQNLGQGPELLIRYENEEAVDDSQLPKDRFSAERLKGVDSTLKIQPAELGDSAVYLCASSLGDRAQETQYFGPGTRLLVL.

Ten or more counts support this clonotype. The chain combines TRBV12-3 or TRBV12-4 with TRBJ2-2; 7 nucleotides line up with TRBD1. The J segment lost 6 bases and the V segment lost 7 bases, leaving 11 bases of the junction unmatched. The CDR3 covers 15 residues. Written as DNA, the CDR3 is TGTGCCAGCACCTCCCCGGGACAGTCCCCCGGGGAGCTGTTTTTT. This translates into CASTSPGQSPGELFF.

This clonotype was counted at least ten times. The CDR3 spells CATPEGSAYGLGDTGELFF. The CDR3 DNA is TGCGCCACCCCAGAGGGGAGTGCATACGGCTTAGGGGACACCGGGGAGCTGTTTTTT. The V call is TRBV10-1, the J call TRBJ2-2; D is possibly TRBD1 or TRBD2 (5 bases each). Germline CDR1 and CDR2: WNHNN and SYGVQD (reference sequence). The CDR3 has 19 residues. V shed 10 bases and J shed 3 bases, with 30 bases lying between them.

This clonotype was observed many times. The chain has TRBV28 and TRBJ2-1; maybe TRBD1 (6 bases). V shed 8 bases and J shed 5 bases, with 10 bases lying between them. This CDR3 has 12 residues. CDR1 and CDR2 (germline): MDHEN, SYDVKM. The CDR3 DNA is TGTGCCAGCTTGCAGGGGAACAATGAGCAGTTCTTC. Translated: CASLQGNNEQFF. The full variable domain, completed using reference TRBV28 and TRBJ2-1, is DVKVTQSSRYLVKRTGEKVFLECVQDMDHENMFWYRQDPGLGLRLIYFSYDVKMKEKGDIPEGYSVSREKKERFSLILESASTNQTSMYLCASLQGNNEQFFGPGTRLTVL.

The chain has TRBV11-2 and TRBJ2-5, with D perhaps TRBD1 (6 bases). Germline V CDR1 and CDR2: SGHAT, FQNNGV. This CDR3 has 17 amino acids. The V end was cut by 5 bases, the J end by 0 bases, with 19 bases between. In DNA form, the CDR3 reads TGTGCCAGCAGCCTAGGGGAGACAGGACCTTACCAAGAGACCCAGTACTTC. It specifies CASSLGETGPYQETQYF.

The table lists this clonotype with many counts. The V call is TRBV7-9, the J call TRBJ1-2; no reliable D call. V lost 1 base and J 4 bases, leaving 10 bases between the germline ends. The V gene's germline CDR1 is SEHNR and CDR2 FQNEAQ (reference sequence). The CDR3 sequence is 14 residues long. The CDR3 coding sequence is TGTGCCAGCAGCTTAGGAGGGTTGAGCTATGGCTACACCTTC. It encodes CASSLGGLSYGYTF.

DNA for the CDR3: TGTGCCAGCACACCGTACGGGGGGAATGAGCAGTTCTTC. It codes for CASTPYGGNEQFF. This rearrangement joins TRBV6-1 to TRBJ2-1; 7 nucleotides agree with TRBD2. CDR1 and CDR2 from the germline V gene are MNHNS and SASEGT. This CDR3 region has 13 residues. V was clipped by 7 bases and J by 7 bases; unmatched bases: 7.

This clonotype was detected a few times. The chain links TRBV27 to TRBJ1-1; weak D call: TRBD1 (6 bases). Looked up from germline, CDR1 is MNHEY and CDR2 is SMNVEV (reference sequence). V was cut by 5 bases and J by 7 bases, with 17 bases left in between. This CDR3 is built from 14 residues. CDR3 in DNA: TGTGCCAGCAGTCCGACGGGGGCGAATCATGAAGCTTTCTTT. It is translated as CASSPTGANHEAFF.

There are a few counts of this clonotype. The chain joins TRBV20-1 to TRBJ2-5, with 7 bases fitting TRBD2. Germline V gene sequence: CDR1 DFQATT, CDR2 SNEGSKA (reference sequence). Trimming took 1 base from V and 1 from J; bases not matched to a gene: 6. This CDR3 is 15 amino acids long. In DNA, the CDR3 is TGCAGTGCTAGAGCGGGGAGGGCGGTCCAAGAGACCCAGTACTTC. This gives the protein CSARAGRAVQETQYF.

This chain links TRBV19 with TRBJ1-5; 8 bases fit TRBD1. This CDR3 is 16 amino acids long. The V and J ends lost 4 bases and 3 bases, in that order; junction bases with no gene match: 8. Germline CDR1 reads LNHDA; CDR2 reads SQIVND (reference sequence). CDR3 in DNA: TGTGCCAGTAGTACCTCGGACAGGGCCCTCAATCAGCCCCAGCATTTT. Translating gives CASSTSDRALNQPQHF.

The sample holds a few counts of this clonotype. The gene calls are TRBV2 and TRBJ2-1; 7 bases fit TRBD2. Germline trimming cut 7 bases from V and 4 bases from J; bases unmatched to any gene: 10. The germline V gene has CDR1 SNHLY and CDR2 FYNNEI. The CDR3 sequence is 15 residues long. DNA of the CDR3: TGTGCCAGCATCGACTTGCGGGAGCCTTACAATGAGCAGTTCTTC. It yields the protein CASIDLREPYNEQFF.

There are a few counts of this clonotype. This rearrangement joins TRBV2 to TRBJ2-7; 8 bases match TRBD1. The CDR3 covers 13 residues. Germline CDR1 reads SNHLY; CDR2 reads FYNNEI. V lost 6 bases to trimming and J lost 9 bases; unmatched junction nucleotides: 10. CDR3 loop: CASRAGTGGRQYF. The CDR3 DNA reads as TGTGCCAGCAGGGCCGGGACAGGCGGCCGGCAGTACTTC. Full variable domain (rest looked up from reference TRBV2 and TRBJ2-7): EPEVTQTPSHQVTQMGQEVILRCVPISNHLYFYWYRQILGQKVEFLVSFYNNEISEKSEIFDDQFSVERPDGSNFTLKIRSTKLEDSAMYFCASRAGTGGRQYFGPGTRLTVT.

The genes are TRBV12-3 or TRBV12-4 and TRBJ2-3; 7 positions match TRBD2. The J segment lost 1 base and the V segment lost 4 bases, leaving 5 bases of the junction unmatched. CDR3 length equals 15 residues. CDR3 amino acids: CASSSSSGGTDTQYF. In DNA form, the CDR3 reads TGTGCCAGCAGTTCCTCCAGCGGGGGCACAGATACGCAGTATTTT.

This clonotype was seen only a few times. The chain links TRBV12-3 or TRBV12-4 to TRBJ2-2, with unresolved D. There are 13 residues in the CDR3. Trimming left V 6 bases short and J 0 bases short, with 5 bases between. CDR3 bases: TGTGCCAGCAGGTCGGCGAACACCGGGGAGCTGTTTTTT. Translation: CASRSANTGELFF.

The chain has TRBV7-7 and TRBJ1-4; D might be TRBD1 (6 bases). V was cut by 6 bases and J by 5 bases, with 16 bases left in between. Germline V gives CDR1 SSHAT, CDR2 FNYEAQ (reference sequence). This CDR3 contains 15 residues. Here the CDR3 DNA reads TGTGCCAGCAGTTTTAGACAGGATGCGAATGAAAAACTGTTTTTT. Translated: CASSFRQDANEKLFF.

The gene calls are TRBV20-1 and TRBJ2-3, with D perhaps TRBD1 (6 bases). This CDR3 is built from 16 residues. Trimming stripped 0 bases from V and 3 bases from J, with 16 bases between. Germline V lookup: CDR1 DFQATT, CDR2 SNEGSKA (reference sequence). The CDR3 loop is CSARDQSGVETDTQYF. CDR3 coding DNA: TGCAGTGCTAGAGATCAATCAGGGGTGGAAACAGATACGCAGTATTTT.

The rearrangement links TRBV25-1 to TRBJ1-6; 9 bases are shared with TRBD1. V shed 3 bases and J 8 bases; nucleotides not matched to a gene: 5. Looked up from germline, CDR1 is MGHDK and CDR2 is SYGVNS. The CDR3 extends over 15 amino acids. The CDR3 reads CASSEDRGLHSPLHF. The CDR3 nucleotides are TGTGCCAGCAGTGAGGACAGGGGATTGCATTCACCCCTCCACTTT.

The genes are TRBV19 and TRBJ1-1; D is unclear. Trimming removed 5 bases at V and 0 bases at J, with 16 bases between. Germline values: CDR1 LNHDA, CDR2 SQIVND (reference sequence). There are 16 residues in the CDR3. This CDR3 is CASSPATTAVNTEAFF. The CDR3 DNA reads TGTGCCAGTAGTCCTGCGACAACTGCGGTGAACACTGAAGCTTTCTTT. Full variable domain (missing parts from reference TRBV19 and TRBJ1-1): DGGITQSPKYLFRKEGQNVTLSCEQNLNHDAMYWYRQDPGQGLRLIYYSQIVNDFQKGDIAEGYSVSREKKESFPLTVTSAQKNPTAFYLCASSPATTAVNTEAFFGQGTRLTVV.

There are a few counts of this clonotype. The chain carries TRBV4-3 and TRBJ1-2; D not certain. Trimming removed 0 bases from V and 4 bases from J, with 15 bases in between. Germline loops: CDR1 LGHNA, CDR2 YSLEER. The CDR3 totals 16 residues. CDR3 loop: CASSQEVDVVFYGYTF. CDR3 DNA: TGCGCCAGCAGCCAAGAGGTAGATGTGGTCTTCTATGGCTACACCTTC.